Shown below are 27 T cell receptor beta chains from a single sample sequenced in a study of beta chain features in type 1 diabetes. Sequenced material consisted of expressed TCRB transcripts (all of the isolated RNA was reverse transcribed). TCRdb keeps only in-frame clones here, not all; method: immunoSEQ multiplex PCR. Here the sample spans 900,000 or so clones, roughly 15% being singletons. Sequenced: naive CD4+ T cells from blood. These receptors originate from a woman between 18 and 29 years old in good health.

The CDR3 loop is CASSLRPQGPQPQHF. The DNA for the CDR3 is TGTGCCAGCAGCTTACGCCCACAGGGACCGCAGCCCCAGCATTTT. V gene TRBV7-8 combines with J gene TRBJ1-5, with a weak D call TRBD1 (6 bases). CDR1 SGHVS and CDR2 FQNEAQ come from the germline V gene. With 2 bases removed from V and 7 bases from J, the gap between germline ends came to 15 bases. CDR3 length equals 15 residues.

The V call is TRBV7-2, the J call TRBJ2-1, with 9 bases fitting TRBD2. This CDR3 has 17 amino acids. CDR1 and CDR2 (germline): SGHTA, FQGNSA. V shed 0 bases and J 8 bases; nucleotides not matched to a gene: 11. The CDR3 loop is CASSLAPAASGTDEQFF. The DNA of the CDR3 is TGTGCCAGCAGCTTAGCGCCGGCGGCTAGCGGGACCGATGAGCAGTTCTTC.

The rearrangement links TRBV10-3 to TRBJ1-5, with 8 bases aligning to TRBD1. The CDR3 sequence is 14 residues long. V lost 9 bases to trimming and J lost 8 bases; unmatched junction nucleotides: 12. Germline V gene sequence: CDR1 ENHRY, CDR2 SYGVKD. CDR3 sequence reads: CAIQDREYGKPQHF. DNA for the CDR3: TGTGCCATACAGGACAGGGAATATGGCAAGCCCCAGCATTTT.

The chain carries TRBV28 and TRBJ2-3; TRBD1 is a possible D gene (5 bases). V lost 7 bases and J lost 0, with 8 bases in between. The CDR3 has 13 residues. CDR1 MDHEN and CDR2 SYDVKM come from the germline V gene. DNA for the CDR3: TGTGCCAGCAAGGACACCAGCACAGATACGCAGTATTTT. Translation: CASKDTSTDTQYF.

This clone has just a few counts. The chain employs TRBV11-3 and TRBJ2-2; D is perhaps TRBD2 (5 bases). CDR3 size: 15 residues. Trimming removed 3 bases from V and 4 bases from J, with 12 bases in between. In germline, CDR1 is SGHNT, CDR2 YENEEA. The CDR3 loop is CASSFILAGTGELFF. In DNA form, the CDR3 reads TGTGCCAGCAGCTTTATCCTGGCGGGCACCGGGGAGCTGTTTTTT.

This clone was counted a few times. The rearrangement links TRBV28 to TRBJ2-6; 7 bases align to TRBD1. CDR3 length: 16 residues. Looked up from germline, CDR1 is MDHEN and CDR2 is SYDVKM. The trim removed 7 bases at V and 0 bases at J, leaving 6 bases unmatched. In DNA form, the CDR3 reads TGTGCCAGCAACCCCGGGACAGCCTCTGGGGCCAACGTCCTGACTTTC. The encoded protein is CASNPGTASGANVLTF.

The chain carries TRBV28 and TRBJ2-3; D is perhaps TRBD2 (5 bases). The germline CDR1 and CDR2 sequences are MDHEN and SYDVKM. V lost 8 bases and J lost 2, with 11 bases in between. The CDR3 loop spans 13 amino acids. CDR3 amino acids: CASERINTDTQYF. The CDR3 region has the DNA TGTGCCAGCGAGCGGATTAACACAGATACGCAGTATTTT. Variable domain in full (rest from reference TRBV28 and TRBJ2-3): DVKVTQSSRYLVKRTGEKVFLECVQDMDHENMFWYRQDPGLGLRLIYFSYDVKMKEKGDIPEGYSVSREKKERFSLILESASTNQTSMYLCASERINTDTQYFGPGTRLTVL.

The chain uses TRBV9 and TRBJ1-1, with TRBD1 identical over 10 bases. The CDR3 covers 17 residues. Germline V lookup: CDR1 SGDLS, CDR2 YYNGEE. J was trimmed by 3 bases and V by 0 bases; bases with no gene match: 8. CDR3 in amino acids: CASSVEGDRGRYTEAFF. The CDR3 DNA reads TGTGCCAGCAGCGTAGAGGGGGACAGGGGCCGGTACACTGAAGCTTTCTTT.

The V gene is TRBV7-2, the J gene TRBJ2-5; no reliable D call. The germline V and J ends were trimmed by 5 bases and 8 bases, with 18 bases remaining between them. The CDR3 consists of 14 residues. Looked up from germline, CDR1 is SGHTA and CDR2 is FQGNSA. CDR3 region: CASSAHGFQGTQYF. The CDR3 nucleotides are TGTGCCAGCAGCGCCCACGGGTTCCAAGGTACCCAGTACTTC.

The V and J genes are TRBV10-3 and TRBJ2-3, with TRBD1 matching 7 bases. CDR1 ENHRY and CDR2 SYGVKD come from the germline V gene. V was pared by 6 bases and J by 0 bases, with 6 bases of the junction left unmatched. The CDR3 has 15 amino acids. CDR3 loop: CAISLPGQSTDTQYF. The DNA for the CDR3 is TGTGCCATCAGCCTCCCGGGACAGAGCACAGATACGCAGTATTTT.

This sequence joins TRBV9 and TRBJ2-3; possibly TRBD1 or TRBD2 for D (6 bases each). This CDR3 contains 16 residues. The germline V gene has CDR1 SGDLS and CDR2 YYNGEE. Deletions cut 7 bases from V and 1 base from J, with 19 bases between. The CDR3 DNA reads TGTGCCAGCGCTAAGAGGGGGGATCGTGGCACAGATACGCAGTATTTT. Translation: CASAKRGDRGTDTQYF.

This clone was picked up a small number of times. CDR3 loop: CASSPGLATTGELFF. CDR3 DNA sequence: TGTGCCAGTAGTCCGGGACTAGCGACCACCGGGGAGCTGTTTTTT. The J gene is TRBJ2-2, the V gene TRBV19, with TRBD2 matching 10 bases. The CDR3 covers 15 residues. Germline V gene data show CDR1 as LNHDA and CDR2 as SQIVND (reference sequence). The V and J ends lost 5 bases and 4 bases, in that order; junction bases with no gene match: 4.

A few counts support this clone. This chain links TRBV10-3 with TRBJ2-7; unclear D gene. The V end lost 6 bases, the J end lost 6 bases, and 9 bases lay between the germline ends. This CDR3 is 11 amino acids long. The germline gives CDR1 ENHRY, CDR2 SYGVKD. The chain's CDR3 is CAISDSREQYF. DNA of the CDR3: TGTGCCATCAGCGATAGTCGCGAGCAGTACTTC.

This clone was detected a few times. This same CDR3 is encoded by further DNA sequences in the sample. The V and J genes are TRBV10-3 and TRBJ2-1; D gene unclear. The CDR3 is 15 amino acids. V dropped 0 bases and J dropped 0 bases, with 6 bases sitting between them. Germline-derived CDR1 and CDR2 are ENHRY and SYGVKD. The chain's CDR3 is CAISESRSSYNEQFF. CDR3 DNA sequence: TGTGCCATCAGTGAGTCGAGGTCCTCCTACAATGAGCAGTTCTTC.

This clone appeared a few times. The V and J genes are TRBV28 and TRBJ2-5; D gene unclear. Germline assignment: CDR1 MDHEN and CDR2 SYDVKM. V lost 9 bases, J lost 8 bases, and 13 bases lay in between. The CDR3 is 11 residues long. The DNA for the CDR3 is TGTGCCAGTAACGAGGCGGCCACCCAGTACTTC. This codes for CASNEAATQYF.

The rearrangement uses TRBV4-2 and TRBJ2-1, with a weak D call TRBD2 (5 bases). CDR1 is LGHNA, CDR2 YNFKEQ, per germline. The length of the CDR3 is 16 residues. Deletions cut 0 bases from V and 7 bases from J, with 16 bases between. CDR3 sequence reads: CASSQDPPRVGNEQFF. The DNA of the CDR3 is TGTGCCAGCAGCCAAGATCCCCCGCGGGTAGGGAATGAGCAGTTCTTC.

This clone showed up just a few times. CDR3 coding DNA: TGTGCCAGCAGTGAAGCGGGGCAGGGGTTGTACGAGCAGTACTTC. Translating gives CASSEAGQGLYEQYF. This rearrangement joins TRBV2 to TRBJ2-7; weak D call: TRBD1 (6 bases). The germline gives CDR1 SNHLY, CDR2 FYNNEI. CDR3 length equals 15 residues. Trimming removed 0 bases from V and 4 bases from J, with 13 bases in between.

This clone was picked up a small number of times. Within the sample, other DNA sequences also encode this same CDR3. The chain links TRBV5-6 to TRBJ2-7, with 7 bases lining up with TRBD2. The length of the CDR3 is 15 residues. The V gene end was trimmed by 0 bases and the J gene end by 0 bases; junction bases not matched to a gene: 3. Germline CDR1 SGHDT, CDR2 YYEEEE. CDR3 region: CASSLGLAGSYEQYF. Here the CDR3 DNA reads TGTGCCAGCAGCTTGGGCTTAGCGGGCTCCTACGAGCAGTACTTC.

The chain joins TRBV25-1 to TRBJ2-3; 9 bases fit TRBD2. Germline CDR1 is MGHDK and CDR2 is SYGVNS. V was pared by 3 bases and J by 8 bases, with 12 bases of the junction left unmatched. CDR3 length equals 16 residues. The CDR3 region is CASSDRRTSEVGTQYF. In nucleotides, the CDR3 is TGTGCCAGCAGTGATCGGAGGACTAGCGAGGTCGGTACGCAGTATTTT.

The chain joins TRBV4-2 to TRBJ2-1, with 9 bases matching TRBD2. Germline CDR1 is LGHNA and CDR2 is YNFKEQ. Unmatched junction bases numbered 21, after V lost 0 bases and J lost 0 bases. This CDR3 comprises 23 residues. CDR3 in amino acids: CASSQDLRAGTSSAITSYNEQFF. CDR3 bases: TGTGCCAGCAGCCAAGATCTCAGGGCAGGGACTAGCTCAGCAATTACCTCCTACAATGAGCAGTTCTTC.

This clone was counted a few times. V usage is TRBV7-8 and J usage is TRBJ2-4, with TRBD1 matching over 7 bases. Germline V lookup: CDR1 SGHVS, CDR2 FQNEAQ. V shed 2 bases, J shed 3 bases, and the junction held 7 bases outside the gene matches. The length of the CDR3 is 16 residues. The CDR3: CASSLMSGGVKNIQYF. The CDR3 nucleotides are TGTGCCAGCAGCTTAATGTCAGGGGGTGTCAAAAACATTCAGTACTTC.

This clone has only a few counts. V and J are TRBV7-3 and TRBJ2-2; 7 nucleotides agree with TRBD2. The CDR3 length is 16 residues. V lost 1 base and J lost 2; bases outside the gene matches: 4. Per the germline V gene, CDR1 is SGHTA and CDR2 is FQGTGA. Here the CDR3 reads CASSLRPGLNTGELFF. CDR3 nucleotide sequence: TGTGCCAGCAGCTTAAGGCCGGGACTAAACACCGGGGAGCTGTTTTTT.

A few counts support this clone. J is TRBJ2-1 and V is TRBV7-9; D remains unclear. The germline V gene has CDR1 SEHNR and CDR2 FQNEAQ (reference sequence). This CDR3 comprises 14 residues. V shed 3 bases and J shed 2 bases, with 8 bases lying between them. As DNA, the CDR3 is TGTGCCAGCAGCTTTATGGAAACCTACAATGAGCAGTTCTTC. Amino acid sequence: CASSFMETYNEQFF.

The chain carries TRBV11-2 and TRBJ1-5; 8 nucleotides agree with TRBD1. The V and J ends lost 5 bases and 5 bases, in that order; junction bases with no gene match: 2. The CDR3 has 13 amino acids. Germline values: CDR1 SGHAT, CDR2 FQNNGV. CDR3 in amino acids: CASSPTGDQPQHF. CDR3 sequence (DNA): TGTGCCAGCAGCCCGACAGGGGATCAGCCCCAGCATTTT.

This clone was observed a handful of times. The chain has TRBV7-2 and TRBJ2-3; D possibly corresponds to TRBD2 (6 bases). The CDR3 contains 14 residues. CDR1 SGHTA and CDR2 FQGNSA come from the germline V gene. V was cut by 4 bases and J by 9 bases, with 17 bases left in between. The CDR3 loop is CASSSRDSRSTQYF. CDR3 bases: TGTGCCAGCAGCTCCCGGGACTCCAGGTCCACGCAGTATTTT.

The chain carries TRBV2 and TRBJ2-1; D may be TRBD2 (5 bases). Trimming removed 4 bases at V and 0 bases at J, with 10 bases between. This CDR3 contains 15 residues. Per the germline V gene, CDR1 is SNHLY and CDR2 is FYNNEI. Here the CDR3 reads CASSGTGSSYNEQFF. Here the CDR3 DNA reads TGTGCCAGCAGTGGGACGGGGAGCTCCTACAATGAGCAGTTCTTC. The full variable domain, rest sourced from reference TRBV2 and TRBJ2-1, is EPEVTQTPSHQVTQMGQEVILRCVPISNHLYFYWYRQILGQKVEFLVSFYNNEISEKSEIFDDQFSVERPDGSNFTLKIRSTKLEDSAMYFCASSGTGSSYNEQFFGPGTRLTVL.

As to this clone: This sample includes further DNA sequences coding for the same CDR3. The chain uses TRBV20-1 and TRBJ1-2; D is uncertain. Germline V gene sequence: CDR1 DFQATT, CDR2 SNEGSKA (reference sequence). Trimming removed 1 base at V and 4 bases at J, with 4 bases between. CDR3 length equals 11 residues. The CDR3 region is CSARGGYGYTF. CDR3 coding DNA: TGCAGTGCTAGAGGAGGCTATGGCTACACCTTC.